The sequence of this T cell receptor beta chain was determined in a study of blood T cell repertoires in COVID-19. As for the study in general: Samples of COVID-19 (acute and convalescent) were obtained from the United States, Italy and Spain. Sample material is recorded as cDNA or gDNA derived from T cells, B-cell-depleted T cells, or PBMCs.

The CDR3 is 15 amino acids. The V and J ends lost 3 bases and 4 bases respectively, with 15 bases between them. CDR1 and CDR2 from the germline V gene are LGHDT and YNNKEL (reference sequence). Authors' analysis steps: Reference gene primers were amplified, and this amplification served to estimate nucleated cell counts. Clones were sequenced by immunoSEQ multiplex PCR, and TCRdb holds only the in-frame ones, with some missing. That table gives V, J and clone size, and the DNA gave D and trimming. Of 400,000 to 500,000 clones listed, 70% to 90% are singletons. This TCR was recovered from a woman aged 25 to 39 with active or convalescent COVID-19. Sequenced: peripheral blood. The genes are TRBV3-1 (or the pseudogene TRBV3-2) and TRBJ2-5; tentatively, D is TRBD1 (5 bases). The CDR3 DNA reads TGTGCCAGCAGCCAGTCTAGGGGAACAGGAGAGACCCAGTACTTC. It is translated as CASSQSRGTGETQYF.